Following are 10 T cell receptor beta chains from one sample sequenced in a study of blood T cell repertoires in COVID-19. Only in-frame clones appear in the TCRdb table, and some are missing; sequencing was by immunoSEQ multiplex PCR. Of 50,000 to 65,000 clones detected, around 88% appear once; the ten largest clones hold roughly 6%. The source material was peripheral blood. The receptors originated from a human donor in a cohort sampled during active COVID-19.

The chain carries TRBV30 and TRBJ2-3, with 15 bases matching TRBD2. CDR1 and CDR2 (germline): GTSNPN, SVGIG (reference sequence). The CDR3 is made up of 16 amino acids. CDR3 residues: CAWFGTSGGLTDTQYF. The CDR3, as DNA: TGTGCTTGGTTTGGGACTAGCGGGGGGTTAACAGATACGCAGTATTTT.

The J gene is TRBJ2-1, the V gene TRBV5-1, with 9 bases identical to TRBD2. Trimming cost V 2 bases and J 5 bases; bases outside gene matches: 5. This CDR3 comprises 15 residues. Germline CDR1 and CDR2: SGHRS and YFSETQ. CDR3 region: CASSFGGRGNNEQFF. In DNA, the CDR3 is TGCGCCAGCAGCTTTGGCGGGAGGGGTAACAATGAGCAGTTCTTC.

This chain connects TRBV24-1 to TRBJ2-1; 10 bases fit TRBD2. The CDR3 is made up of 18 amino acids. CDR1 KGHDR and CDR2 SFDVKD come from the germline V gene. V shed 5 bases, J shed 4 bases, and the junction held 13 bases outside the gene matches. Written as DNA, the CDR3 is TGTGCCACCAGTGCCTCGAGCCCCAGCGGGGGGGCTTACAATGAGCAGTTCTTC. It translates to CATSASSPSGGAYNEQFF.

The count of this clone is one. The chain joins TRBV9 to TRBJ2-1; D unresolved. Germline lookup yields CDR1 SGDLS and CDR2 YYNGEE. V was shortened by 0 bases and J by 7 bases, with 5 bases between the two germline ends. The CDR3 loop spans 12 amino acids. The CDR3 protein is CASSVAVNEQFF. The CDR3 region has the DNA TGTGCCAGCAGCGTAGCAGTTAATGAGCAGTTCTTC. The whole variable domain, remainder taken from reference TRBV9 and TRBJ2-1, is DSGVTQTPKHLITATGQRVTLRCSPRSGDLSVYWYQQSLDQGLQFLIQYYNGEERAKGNILERFSAQQFPDLHSELNLSSLELGDSALYFCASSVAVNEQFFGPGTRLTVL.

This clone has just a few counts. The rearrangement joins TRBV5-1 to TRBJ2-7, with 10 bases fitting TRBD1. CDR3 length equals 14 residues. Germline lookup yields CDR1 SGHRS and CDR2 YFSETQ. V shed 4 bases, J shed 5 bases, and the junction held 6 bases outside the gene matches. The CDR3 loop is CASSPDRGRNEQYF. CDR3 bases: TGCGCCAGCAGCCCTGACAGGGGGCGCAACGAGCAGTACTTC.

The J gene is TRBJ2-7, the V gene TRBV2; possible D gene TRBD2, 5 bases. Trimming took 0 bases from V and 7 from J, leaving 10 bases between them. This CDR3 is 13 amino acids long. Germline V gene lookup returns CDR1 SNHLY and CDR2 FYNNEI. CDR3 amino acids: CASSEALTGEQYF. CDR3 nucleotides: TGTGCCAGCAGTGAAGCGCTTACGGGGGAGCAGTACTTC.

The genes are TRBV9 and TRBJ2-1; the match to TRBD2 covers 13 bases. Germline trimming cut 3 bases from V and 4 bases from J; bases unmatched to any gene: 7. CDR3 size: 17 residues. Germline CDR1 SGDLS, CDR2 YYNGEE. In DNA form, the CDR3 reads TGTGCCAGCAGCGCAGTGTGGACTAGCGGGAGTTACAATGAGCAGTTCTTC. This sequence encodes CASSAVWTSGSYNEQFF.

This chain joins TRBV11-2 and TRBJ2-3; TRBD1 agrees at 9 bases. CDR3 size: 15 residues. Per the germline V gene, CDR1 is SGHAT and CDR2 is FQNNGV. Trimming removed 7 bases from V and 4 bases from J; junction bases left unmatched: 9. CDR3 sequence reads: CASTRPGQGSDTQYF. Written as DNA, the CDR3 is TGTGCCAGCACCCGACCGGGACAGGGATCAGATACGCAGTATTTT.

The V and J genes are TRBV5-6 and TRBJ2-1, with 12 bases fitting TRBD2. This CDR3 has 16 amino acids. Losses at the gene ends were 4 bases for V and 7 bases for J; bases not matched to a gene: 9. Germline-derived CDR1 and CDR2 are SGHDT and YYEEEE. CDR3 region: CASSPGRLAGENEQFF. Here the CDR3 DNA reads TGTGCCAGCAGCCCTGGGCGACTAGCGGGAGAAAATGAGCAGTTCTTC.

The rearrangement joins TRBV3-1 (or the pseudogene TRBV3-2) to TRBJ2-1, with 14 positions matching TRBD2. With 4 bases clipped from V and 12 bases from J, the junction kept 11 bases outside the gene matches. Germline V gives CDR1 LGHDT, CDR2 YNNKEL (reference sequence). The CDR3 spans 16 residues. Written as DNA, the CDR3 is TGTGCCAGCAGCCCACGCCTGGGACTAGCGGGAGTGAGGCAGTTCTTC. As protein: CASSPRLGLAGVRQFF.